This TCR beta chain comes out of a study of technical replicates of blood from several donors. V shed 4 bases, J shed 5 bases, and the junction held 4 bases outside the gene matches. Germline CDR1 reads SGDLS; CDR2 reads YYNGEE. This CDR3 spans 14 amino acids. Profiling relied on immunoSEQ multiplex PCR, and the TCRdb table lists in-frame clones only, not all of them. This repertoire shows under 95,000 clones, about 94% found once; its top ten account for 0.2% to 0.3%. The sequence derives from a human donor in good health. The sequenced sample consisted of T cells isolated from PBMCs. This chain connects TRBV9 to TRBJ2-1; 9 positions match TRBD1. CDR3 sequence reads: CASSRQGGNNEQFF. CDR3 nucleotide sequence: TGTGCCAGCAGCCGACAGGGGGGAAACAATGAGCAGTTCTTC. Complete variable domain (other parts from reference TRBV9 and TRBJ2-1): DSGVTQTPKHLITATGQRVTLRCSPRSGDLSVYWYQQSLDQGLQFLIQYYNGEERAKGNILERFSAQQFPDLHSELNLSSLELGDSALYFCASSRQGGNNEQFFGPGTRLTVL.